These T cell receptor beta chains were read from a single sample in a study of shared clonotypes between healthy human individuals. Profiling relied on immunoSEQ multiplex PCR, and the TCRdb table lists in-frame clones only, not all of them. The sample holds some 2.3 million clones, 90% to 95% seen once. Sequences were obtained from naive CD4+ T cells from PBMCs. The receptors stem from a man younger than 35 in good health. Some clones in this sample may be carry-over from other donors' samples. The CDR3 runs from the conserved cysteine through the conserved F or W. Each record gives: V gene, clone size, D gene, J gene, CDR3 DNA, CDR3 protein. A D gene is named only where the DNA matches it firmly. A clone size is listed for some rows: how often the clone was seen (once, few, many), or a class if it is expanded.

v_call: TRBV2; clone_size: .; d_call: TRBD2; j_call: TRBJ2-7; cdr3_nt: TGTGCCAGCAGTACCGCCGGACTAGCGGGAGCTTACGAGCAGTACTTC; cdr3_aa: CASSTAGLAGAYEQYF
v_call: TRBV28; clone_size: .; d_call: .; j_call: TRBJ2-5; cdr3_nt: TGTGCCAGCAGTTTCGTACAGGGCCGGCGGGGGACCCAGTACTTC; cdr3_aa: CASSFVQGRRGTQYF
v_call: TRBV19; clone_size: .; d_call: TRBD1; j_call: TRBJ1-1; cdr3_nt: TGTGCCAGTAGTACCAACCGACAGGGAGACTTTGCTTTCTTT; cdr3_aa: CASSTNRQGDFAFF
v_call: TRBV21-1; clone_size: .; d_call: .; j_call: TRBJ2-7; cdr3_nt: TGTGCCAGCAGCAAAGAGGGATTCTATTTCCCCGGCTCCTACGAGCAGTACTTC; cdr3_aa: CASSKEGFYFPGSYEQYF
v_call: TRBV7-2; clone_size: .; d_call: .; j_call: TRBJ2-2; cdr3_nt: TGTGCCAGCAGCTTAGGGACTACCACCGGGGAGCTGTTTTTT; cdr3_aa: CASSLGTTTGELFF
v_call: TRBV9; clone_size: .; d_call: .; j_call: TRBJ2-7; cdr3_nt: TGTGCCAGCAGCTCCGATATTAGGGCTCCTTACGAGCAGTACTTC; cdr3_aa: CASSSDIRAPYEQYF
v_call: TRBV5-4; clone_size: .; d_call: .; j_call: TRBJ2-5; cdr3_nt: TGTGCCAGCAGCTTGTTCCAGAGAGGGGGCCAAGAGACCCAGTACTTC; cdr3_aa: CASSLFQRGGQETQYF
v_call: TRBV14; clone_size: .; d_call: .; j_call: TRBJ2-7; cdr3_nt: TGTGCCAGCAGCCCTCAGTGGGGCGGGAACGAGCAGTACTTC; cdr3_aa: CASSPQWGGNEQYF
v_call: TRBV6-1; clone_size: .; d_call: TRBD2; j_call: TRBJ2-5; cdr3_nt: TGTGCCAGCAGTGGTCAATGGGGACTAGCGGGTGGAGAGACCCAGTACTTC; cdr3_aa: CASSGQWGLAGGETQYF
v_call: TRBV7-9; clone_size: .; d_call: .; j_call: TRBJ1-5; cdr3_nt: TGTGCCAGCGCATCGGTATCGGGGAATCAGCCCCAGCATTTT; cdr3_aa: CASASVSGNQPQHF
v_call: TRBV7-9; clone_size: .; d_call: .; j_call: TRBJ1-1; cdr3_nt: TGTGCCAGCAGCTCCAGTTCGACAGGACTAACAAGGGACACTGAAGCTTTCTTT; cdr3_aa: CASSSSSTGLTRDTEAFF
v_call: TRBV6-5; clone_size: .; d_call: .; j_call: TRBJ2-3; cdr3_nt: TGTGCCAGCAGTTACTCGAGGGCTAGGCCAGATACGCAGTATTTT; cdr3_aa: CASSYSRARPDTQYF
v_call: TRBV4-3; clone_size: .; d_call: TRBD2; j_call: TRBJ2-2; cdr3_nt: TGCGCCAGCAGCCAAGATCTCCTAATTAGCGGGAGGGCAGGAACCGGGGAGCTGTTTTTT; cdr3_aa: CASSQDLLISGRAGTGELFF
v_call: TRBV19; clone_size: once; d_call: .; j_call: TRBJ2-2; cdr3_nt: TGTGCCAGTCCCGGCCAAAACACCGGGGAGCTGTTTTTT; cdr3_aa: CASPGQNTGELFF
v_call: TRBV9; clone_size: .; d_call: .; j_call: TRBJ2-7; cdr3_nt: TGTGCCAGCAGCCTGAAATTAAACTACGAGCAGTACTTC; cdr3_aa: CASSLKLNYEQYF